This T cell receptor beta chain was sequenced for a study of shared clonotypes between healthy human individuals. As regards this clone: Its antigen is not known.

The study, taken as a whole, reports: A limitation of the genetic and exposure-history diversity represented arose from few donors.

This CDR3 comprises 15 residues. The V gene's germline CDR1 is MNHEY and CDR2 SMNVEV (reference sequence). V trimming: 4 bases; J trimming: 2 bases; junction bases outside the gene matches: 5. Every subset's genomic DNA went evenly onto several immunoSEQ plates. DNA at 200 ng, tens of thousands of T cell genomes, went into sorted-subset replicate PCRs. As handled by the study authors: From ImmunoSEQ came sequences covering only the junction and carrying no quality scores, so filtering differed. This table comes from immunoSEQ multiplex PCR, and its TCRdb copy is limited to in-frame clones, with some not included. V and J calls and clone size are those listed in that table; D and trimming were worked out from the DNA. This repertoire shows fewer than 700,000 clones, 85% to 95% found once; its top ten account for 0.095% to 0.14%. Naive CD8 populations comprised CD45RO-negative cells positively selected for CCR7, excluding terminally differentiated effector memory CD45RA+ cells.

Sequencing was carried out using naive CD8+ T cells sorted from blood. V usage is TRBV27 and J usage is TRBJ2-3, with TRBD2 matching over 8 bases. The TCR sequence derives from a woman aged 30 to 39 in good health. CDR3: CASSWGGRPTDTQYF. The CDR3 region has the DNA TGTGCCAGCAGTTGGGGCGGGAGGCCCACAGATACGCAGTATTTT.